This T cell receptor beta chain came from a study of shared clonotypes between healthy human individuals. Assay runs were performed at deep level. In the original analysis: Filtering differed because ImmunoSEQ produced junction-only sequences that carried no quality scores. The table came from immunoSEQ multiplex PCR; TCRdb's copy has only in-frame clones and leaves some out. D and trimming were read from the DNA, whereas the V and J calls and clone size are those reported in that table. Altogether about 2.4 million clones are present, about 92% being singletons, with the ten largest covering roughly 0.14%. Trimming left V 5 bases short and J 3 bases short, with 9 bases between. CDR3 length: 13 amino acids. The germline V gene has CDR1 SGHNT and CDR2 YENEEA.

The chain carries TRBV11-3 and TRBJ2-3; D may be TRBD1 or TRBD2 (5 bases each). This receptor was obtained from a man in his late teens or twenties in good health. The material sequenced was naive CD4+ T cells sorted from blood. The subset here: CD45RA+ positively selected. CDR3 in DNA: TGTGCCAGCAGCCGTGAGGGGACAGATACGCAGTATTTT. Translated, it gives CASSREGTDTQYF.